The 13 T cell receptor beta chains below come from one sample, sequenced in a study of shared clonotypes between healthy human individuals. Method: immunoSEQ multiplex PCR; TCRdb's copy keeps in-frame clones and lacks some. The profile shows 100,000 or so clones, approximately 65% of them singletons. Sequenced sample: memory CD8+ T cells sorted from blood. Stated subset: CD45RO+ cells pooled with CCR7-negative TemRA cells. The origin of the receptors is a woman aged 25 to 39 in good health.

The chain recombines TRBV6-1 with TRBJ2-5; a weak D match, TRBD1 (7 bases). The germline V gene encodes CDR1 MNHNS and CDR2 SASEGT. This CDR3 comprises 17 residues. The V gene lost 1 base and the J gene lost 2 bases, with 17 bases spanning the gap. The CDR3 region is CASSEVGAGGTQETQYF. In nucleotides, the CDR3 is TGTGCCAGCAGTGAAGTGGGCGCAGGGGGGACACAAGAGACCCAGTACTTC.

CDR3 loop: CASRAGFYNEQFF. CDR3 coding DNA: TGTGCCAGCAGGGCGGGCTTTTACAATGAGCAGTTCTTC. The rearrangement joins TRBV27 to TRBJ2-1; the D gene is possibly TRBD2 (5 bases). This CDR3 spans 13 amino acids. The V gene lost 6 bases and the J gene lost 4 bases, with 10 bases spanning the gap. The germline CDR1 and CDR2 sequences are MNHEY and SMNVEV (reference sequence).

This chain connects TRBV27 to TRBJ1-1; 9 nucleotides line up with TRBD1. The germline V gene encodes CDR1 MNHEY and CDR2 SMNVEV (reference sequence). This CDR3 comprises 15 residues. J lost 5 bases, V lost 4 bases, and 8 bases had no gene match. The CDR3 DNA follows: TGTGCCAGCAGTTCGGCGACAGGGGGAAGAACTGAAGCTTTCTTT. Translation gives CASSSATGGRTEAFF.

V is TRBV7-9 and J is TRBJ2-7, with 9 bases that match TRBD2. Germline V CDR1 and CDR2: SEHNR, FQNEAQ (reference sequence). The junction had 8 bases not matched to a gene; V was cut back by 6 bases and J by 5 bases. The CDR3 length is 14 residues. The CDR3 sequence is CASSSSGVLNEQYF. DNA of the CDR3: TGTGCCAGCAGTTCTAGCGGGGTGCTCAACGAGCAGTACTTC.

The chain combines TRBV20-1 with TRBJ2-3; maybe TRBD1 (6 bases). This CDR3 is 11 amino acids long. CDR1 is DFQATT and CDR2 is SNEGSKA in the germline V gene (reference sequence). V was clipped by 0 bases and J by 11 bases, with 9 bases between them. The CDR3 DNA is TGCAGTGCTAGAGAGGGGGCAGGGCAGTATTTT. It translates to CSAREGAGQYF.

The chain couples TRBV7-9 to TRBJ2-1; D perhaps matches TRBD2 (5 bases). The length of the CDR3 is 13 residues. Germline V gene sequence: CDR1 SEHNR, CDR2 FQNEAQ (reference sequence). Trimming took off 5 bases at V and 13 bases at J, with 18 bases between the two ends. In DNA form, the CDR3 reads TGTGCCAGCAGCCCTAGACCCGTCCCGGGACAGTTCTTC. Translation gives CASSPRPVPGQFF.

CDR3: CAGGPPYNEQFF. The CDR3 DNA reads TGTGCCGGGGGGCCTCCCTACAATGAGCAGTTCTTC. The V call is TRBV28, the J call TRBJ2-1, with D possibly called TRBD1 or TRBD2 (6 bases each). Germline CDR1 and CDR2: MDHEN and SYDVKM. This CDR3 has 12 residues. V was trimmed by 11 bases and J by 2 bases, leaving 10 bases between them.

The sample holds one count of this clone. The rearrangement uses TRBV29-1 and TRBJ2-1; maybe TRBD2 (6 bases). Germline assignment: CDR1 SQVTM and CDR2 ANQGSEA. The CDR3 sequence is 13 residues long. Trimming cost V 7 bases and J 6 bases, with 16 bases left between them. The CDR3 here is CSDRLVPSNEQFF. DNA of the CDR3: TGCAGCGACCGACTAGTTCCCTCCAATGAGCAGTTCTTC.

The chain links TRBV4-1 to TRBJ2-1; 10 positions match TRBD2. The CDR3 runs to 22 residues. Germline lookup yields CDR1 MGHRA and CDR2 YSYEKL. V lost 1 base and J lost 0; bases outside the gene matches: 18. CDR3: CASSQARRPLAGTPSSYNEQFF. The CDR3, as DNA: TGCGCCAGCAGCCAAGCCAGACGACCACTAGCGGGAACACCGAGCTCCTACAATGAGCAGTTCTTC.

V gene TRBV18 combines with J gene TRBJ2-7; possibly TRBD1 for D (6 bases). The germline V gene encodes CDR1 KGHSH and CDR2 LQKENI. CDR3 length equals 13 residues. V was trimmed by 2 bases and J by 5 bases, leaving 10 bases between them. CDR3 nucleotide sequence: TGTGCCAGCTCACCAAACAGGGTCAACGAGCAGTACTTC. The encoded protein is CASSPNRVNEQYF. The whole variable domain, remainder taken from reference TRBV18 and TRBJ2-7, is NAGVMQNPRHLVRRRGQEARLRCSPMKGHSHVYWYRQLPEEGLKFMVYLQKENIIDESGMPKERFSAEFPKEGPSILRIQQVVRGDSAAYFCASSPNRVNEQYFGPGTRLTVT.

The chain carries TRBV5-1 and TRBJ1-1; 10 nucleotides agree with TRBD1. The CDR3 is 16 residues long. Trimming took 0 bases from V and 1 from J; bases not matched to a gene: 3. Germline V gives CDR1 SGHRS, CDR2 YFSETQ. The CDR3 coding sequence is TGCGCCAGCAGCTTGGGGGACAGGGGAGGGAACACTGAAGCTTTCTTT. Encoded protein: CASSLGDRGGNTEAFF.

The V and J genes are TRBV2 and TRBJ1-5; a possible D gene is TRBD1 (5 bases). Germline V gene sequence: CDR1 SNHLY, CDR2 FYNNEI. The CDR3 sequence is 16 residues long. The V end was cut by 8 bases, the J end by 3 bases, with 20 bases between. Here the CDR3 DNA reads TGTGCCAGCGAGGCTTTCCGGGGCAGCATCAATCAGCCCCAGCATTTT. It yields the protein CASEAFRGSINQPQHF.

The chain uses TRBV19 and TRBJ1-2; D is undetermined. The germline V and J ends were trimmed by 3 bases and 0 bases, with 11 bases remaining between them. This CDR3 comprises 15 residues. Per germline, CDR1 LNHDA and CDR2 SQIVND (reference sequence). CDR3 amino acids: CASSITMATNYGYTF. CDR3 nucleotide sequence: TGTGCCAGTAGTATTACTATGGCAACTAACTATGGCTACACCTTC.